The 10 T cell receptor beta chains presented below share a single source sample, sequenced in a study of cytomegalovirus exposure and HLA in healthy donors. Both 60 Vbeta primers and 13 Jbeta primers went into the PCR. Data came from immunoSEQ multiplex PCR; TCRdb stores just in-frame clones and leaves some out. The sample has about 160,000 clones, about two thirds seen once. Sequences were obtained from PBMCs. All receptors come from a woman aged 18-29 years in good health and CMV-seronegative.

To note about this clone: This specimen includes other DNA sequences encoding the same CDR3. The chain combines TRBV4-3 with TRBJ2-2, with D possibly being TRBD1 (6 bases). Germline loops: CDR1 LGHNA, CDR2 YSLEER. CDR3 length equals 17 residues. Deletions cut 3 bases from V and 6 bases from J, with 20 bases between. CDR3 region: CASSQEFSQGSAGELFF. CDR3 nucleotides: TGCGCCAGCAGCCAGGAATTTTCACAGGGTTCTGCCGGGGAGCTGTTTTTT.

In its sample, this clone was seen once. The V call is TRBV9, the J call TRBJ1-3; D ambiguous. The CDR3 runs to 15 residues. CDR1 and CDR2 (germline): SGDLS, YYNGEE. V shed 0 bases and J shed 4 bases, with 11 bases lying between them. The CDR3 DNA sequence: TGTGCCAGCAGCGTAGTACCCGGGGAAGGAAACACCATATATTTT. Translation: CASSVVPGEGNTIYF.

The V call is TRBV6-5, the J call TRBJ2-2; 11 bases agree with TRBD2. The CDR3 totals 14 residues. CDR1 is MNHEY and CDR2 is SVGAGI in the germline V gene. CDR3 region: CASRRLAGYGELFF. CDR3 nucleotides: TGTGCGAGTAGGAGACTAGCGGGGTACGGGGAGCTGTTTTTT.

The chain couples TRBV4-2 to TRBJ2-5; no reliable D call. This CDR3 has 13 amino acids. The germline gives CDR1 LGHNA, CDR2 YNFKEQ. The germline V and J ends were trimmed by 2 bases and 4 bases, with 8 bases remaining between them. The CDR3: CASSQTERETQYF. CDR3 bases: TGTGCCAGCAGCCAAACGGAGCGAGAGACCCAGTACTTC.

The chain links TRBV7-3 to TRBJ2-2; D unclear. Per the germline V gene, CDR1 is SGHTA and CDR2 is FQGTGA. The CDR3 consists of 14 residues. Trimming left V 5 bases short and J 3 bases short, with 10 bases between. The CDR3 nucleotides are TGTGCCAGCAGCCCTTCTAGAGACACCGGGGAGCTGTTTTTT. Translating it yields CASSPSRDTGELFF.

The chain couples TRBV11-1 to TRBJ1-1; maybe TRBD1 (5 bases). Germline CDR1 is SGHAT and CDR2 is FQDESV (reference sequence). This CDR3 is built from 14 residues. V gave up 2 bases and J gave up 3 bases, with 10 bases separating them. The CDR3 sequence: CASSLQGADTEAFF. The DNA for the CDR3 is TGTGCCAGCAGCTTACAGGGCGCGGACACTGAAGCTTTCTTT.

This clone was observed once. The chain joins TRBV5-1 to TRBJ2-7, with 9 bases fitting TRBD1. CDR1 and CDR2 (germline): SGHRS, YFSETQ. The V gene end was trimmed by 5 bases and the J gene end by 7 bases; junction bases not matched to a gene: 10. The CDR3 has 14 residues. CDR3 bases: TGCGCCAGCAGGGACGGACAGGGGTTTGGTGAGCAGTACTTC. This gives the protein CASRDGQGFGEQYF. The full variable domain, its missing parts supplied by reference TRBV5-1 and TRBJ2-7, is KAGVTQTPRYLIKTRGQQVTLSCSPISGHRSVSWYQQTPGQGLQFLFEYFSETQRNKGNFPGRFSGRQFSNSRSEMNVSTLELGDSALYLCASRDGQGFGEQYFGPGTRLTVT.

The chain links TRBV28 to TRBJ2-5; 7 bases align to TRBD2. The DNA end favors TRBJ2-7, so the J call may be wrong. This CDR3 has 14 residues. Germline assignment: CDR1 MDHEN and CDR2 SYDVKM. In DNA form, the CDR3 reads TGTGCCAGTCACCCGGGGGGAGCTTTCTACGAGCAGTACTTC. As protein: CASHPGGAFYEQYF.

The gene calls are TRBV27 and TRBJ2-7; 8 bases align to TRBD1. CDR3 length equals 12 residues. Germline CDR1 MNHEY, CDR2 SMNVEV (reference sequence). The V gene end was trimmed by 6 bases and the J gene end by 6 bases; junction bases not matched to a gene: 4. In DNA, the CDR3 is TGTGCCAGCAGCGGACAGGGTGGCGAGCAGTACTTC. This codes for CASSGQGGEQYF.

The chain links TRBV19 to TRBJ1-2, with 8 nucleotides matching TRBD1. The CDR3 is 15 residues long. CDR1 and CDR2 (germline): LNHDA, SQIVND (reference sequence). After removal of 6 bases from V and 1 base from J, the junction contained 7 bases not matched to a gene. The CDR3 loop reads CASSLGQVINYGYTF. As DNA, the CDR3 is TGTGCCAGTAGCTTGGGACAGGTGATTAACTATGGCTACACCTTC.